This T cell receptor beta chain was sequenced for a study of cytomegalovirus exposure and HLA in healthy donors. Study information: The same platform was used for the 100 to 150 validation repertoires as for the 666 first-cohort repertoires, as reported in a later analysis.

The study, taken as a whole, reports: Most TCRs appeared rarely, but some public TCRs recurred in many donors.

Libraries were prepared by immunoSEQ multiplex PCR; TCRdb keeps only in-frame clonotypes and omits some of them. The profile covers about 110,000 clones, with roughly nine tenths appearing a single time and over 3% taken by the ten largest. Deletions cut 6 bases from V and 5 bases from J, with 21 bases between. The length of the CDR3 is 16 residues. Germline lookup yields CDR1 MRHNA and CDR2 SNTAGT. Concerning this clone: Its antigen is as yet unknown.

The clonotype originates from a woman younger than 35 in good health and CMV-seropositive. The chain combines TRBV6-4 with TRBJ2-3, with D possibly TRBD2 on 6 matching bases. The sample comprised PBMCs. CDR3 sequence: CASSLISGGGVDTQYF. In DNA, the CDR3 is TGTGCCAGCAGCCTCATAAGTGGCGGAGGGGTAGATACGCAGTATTTT.